This is a list of T cell receptor beta chains from one sample in a study of blood T cells in healthy people across ages. TCRdb passed the 5' RACE reads through MiXCR, listing each CDR3 protein once. The sample consists of 850,000 to 1,000,000 distinct CDR3 sequences, 51% of them appearing once. The sequenced sample was blood. The receptors derive from a woman aged 60-75 years in good health. Both conserved end residues are trimmed from each CDR3. Each record gives: CDR3 protein, J gene, V gene.

CDR3: TSSLLGYNEQF
J: TRBJ2-1
V: TRBV27

CDR3: ASRDGGDYGYT
J: TRBJ1-2
V: TRBV6-5

CDR3: ASSQDRLAGRGELF
J: TRBJ2-2
V: TRBV4-1

CDR3: ASSREAPGLAGGELF
J: TRBJ2-2
V: TRBV18

CDR3: SVVSAGGPFRNEQY
J: TRBJ2-7
V: TRBV29-1

CDR3: ASSAYRGNYNEQF
J: TRBJ2-1
V: TRBV7-8

CDR3: SASNPLESYGYT
J: TRBJ1-2
V: TRBV20-1

CDR3: ASSHTGLYGYT
J: TRBJ1-2
V: TRBV3-1

CDR3: SASSGLSSETQY
J: -
V: TRBV20-1

CDR3: SARAGLAPYNEQF
J: TRBJ2-1
V: TRBV20-1

CDR3: ASSLPPDNQLYGYT
J: TRBJ1-2
V: TRBV6-5

CDR3: SARDKVGAGANVLT
J: TRBJ2-6
V: TRBV20-1

CDR3: ASTPLPAGPYEQY
J: TRBJ2-7
V: TRBV28

CDR3: ASIMTGGISEAF
J: TRBJ1-1
V: TRBV7-8

CDR3: SAGLASYEQY
J: TRBJ2-7
V: TRBV29-1

CDR3: ASSLETQNTGELF
J: TRBJ2-2
V: TRBV7-9

CDR3: AALRQMNTEAF
J: TRBJ1-1
V: TRBV2